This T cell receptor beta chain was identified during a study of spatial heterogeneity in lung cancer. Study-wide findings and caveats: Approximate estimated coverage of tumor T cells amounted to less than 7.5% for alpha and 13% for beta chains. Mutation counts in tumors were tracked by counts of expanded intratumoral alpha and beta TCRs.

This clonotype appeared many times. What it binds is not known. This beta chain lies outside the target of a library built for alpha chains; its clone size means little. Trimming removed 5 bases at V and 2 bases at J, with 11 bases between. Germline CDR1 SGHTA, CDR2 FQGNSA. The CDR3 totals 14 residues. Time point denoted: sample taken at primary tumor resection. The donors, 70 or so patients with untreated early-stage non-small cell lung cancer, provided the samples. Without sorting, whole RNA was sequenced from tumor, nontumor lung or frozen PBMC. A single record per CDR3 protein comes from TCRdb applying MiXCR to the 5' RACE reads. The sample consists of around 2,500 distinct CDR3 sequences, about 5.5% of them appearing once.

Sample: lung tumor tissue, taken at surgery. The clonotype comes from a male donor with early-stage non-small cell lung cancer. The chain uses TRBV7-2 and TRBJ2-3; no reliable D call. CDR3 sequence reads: CASSPFVITDTQYF. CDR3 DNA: TGTGCCAGCAGCCCTTTCGTTATCACAGATACGCAGTATTTT. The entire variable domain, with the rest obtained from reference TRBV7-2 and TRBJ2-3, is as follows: GAGVSQSPSNKVTEKGKDVELRCDPISGHTALYWYRQSLGQGLEFLIYFQGNSAPDKSGLPSDRFSAERTGGSVSTLTIQRTQQEDSAVYLCASSPFVITDTQYFGPGTRLTVL.